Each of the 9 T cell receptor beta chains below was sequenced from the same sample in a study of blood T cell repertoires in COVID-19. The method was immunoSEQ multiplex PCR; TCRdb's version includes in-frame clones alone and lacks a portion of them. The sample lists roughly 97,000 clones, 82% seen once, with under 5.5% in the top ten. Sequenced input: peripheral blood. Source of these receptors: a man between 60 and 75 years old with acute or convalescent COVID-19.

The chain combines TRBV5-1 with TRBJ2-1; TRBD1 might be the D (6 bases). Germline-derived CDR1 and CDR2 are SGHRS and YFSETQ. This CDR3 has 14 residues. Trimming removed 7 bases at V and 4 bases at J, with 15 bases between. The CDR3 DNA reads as TGCGCCAGCGGAAACAGGGCGGGTTACAATGAGCAGTTCTTC. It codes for CASGNRAGYNEQFF.

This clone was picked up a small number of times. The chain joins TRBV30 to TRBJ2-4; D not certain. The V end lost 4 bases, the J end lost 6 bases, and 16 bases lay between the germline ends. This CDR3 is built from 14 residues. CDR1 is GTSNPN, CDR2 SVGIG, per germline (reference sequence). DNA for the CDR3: TGTGCCTGGACCGCCTCGAACATTGGAAACATTCAGTACTTC. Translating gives CAWTASNIGNIQYF.

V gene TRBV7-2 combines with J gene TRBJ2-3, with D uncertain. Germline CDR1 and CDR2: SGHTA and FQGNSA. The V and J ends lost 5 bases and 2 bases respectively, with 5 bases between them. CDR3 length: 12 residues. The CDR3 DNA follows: TGTGCCAGCAGCCATTTCACAGATACGCAGTATTTT. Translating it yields CASSHFTDTQYF.

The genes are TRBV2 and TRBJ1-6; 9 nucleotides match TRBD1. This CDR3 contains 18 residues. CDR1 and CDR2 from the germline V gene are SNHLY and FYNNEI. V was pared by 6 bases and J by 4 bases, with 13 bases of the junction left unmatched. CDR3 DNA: TGTGCCAGCAGGGGACAGGGACAATTGGTTGTGTATAATTCACCCCTCCACTTT. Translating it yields CASRGQGQLVVYNSPLHF.

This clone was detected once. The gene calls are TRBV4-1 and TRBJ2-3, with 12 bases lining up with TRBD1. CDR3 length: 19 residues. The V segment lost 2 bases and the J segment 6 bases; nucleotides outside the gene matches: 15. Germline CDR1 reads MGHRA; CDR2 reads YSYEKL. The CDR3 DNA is TGCGCCAGCAGCCAAAGGCCCTGGGACAGGGGGCCCCCCTGGGATACGCAGTATTTT. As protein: CASSQRPWDRGPPWDTQYF.

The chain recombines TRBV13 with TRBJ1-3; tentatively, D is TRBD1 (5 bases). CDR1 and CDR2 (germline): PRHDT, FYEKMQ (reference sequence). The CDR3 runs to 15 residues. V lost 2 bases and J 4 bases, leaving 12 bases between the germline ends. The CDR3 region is CASSLRSGRGNTIYF. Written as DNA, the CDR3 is TGTGCCAGCAGCTTAAGGTCAGGGCGAGGAAACACCATATATTTT.

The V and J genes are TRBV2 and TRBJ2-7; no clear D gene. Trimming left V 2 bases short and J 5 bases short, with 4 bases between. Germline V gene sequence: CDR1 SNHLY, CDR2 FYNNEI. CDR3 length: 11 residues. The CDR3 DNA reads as TGTGCCAGCAGTGAAATAAACGAGCAGTACTTC. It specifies CASSEINEQYF.

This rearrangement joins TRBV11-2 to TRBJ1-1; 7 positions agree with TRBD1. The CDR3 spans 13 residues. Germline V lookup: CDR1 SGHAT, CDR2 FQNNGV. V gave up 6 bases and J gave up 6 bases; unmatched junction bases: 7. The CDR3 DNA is TGTGCCAGCAGGTCGACAGGGACCCCTGAAGCTTTCTTT. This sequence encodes CASRSTGTPEAFF.

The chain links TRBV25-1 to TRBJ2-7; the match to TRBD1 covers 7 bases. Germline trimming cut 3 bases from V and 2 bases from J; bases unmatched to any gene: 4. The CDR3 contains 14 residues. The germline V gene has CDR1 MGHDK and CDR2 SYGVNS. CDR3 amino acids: CASSEDRPPYEQYF. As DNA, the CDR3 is TGTGCCAGCAGTGAGGACAGGCCCCCCTACGAGCAGTACTTC.